This passage covers 28 T cell receptor beta chains from one sample sequenced in a study of human T cells and chemical hapten exposure. The time point: patch test 1, 2 weeks after DPC sensitization. Treatment: therapeutic diphenylcyclopropenone sensitization with weekly scalp DPC. TCRdb processed the RACE reads anew with MiXCR; each CDR3 protein has one entry. The sample shows 90,000 to 120,000 distinct CDR3 sequences, approximately 10% of them seen only once. The sample in question was whole blood, obtained in connection with sensitization to the hapten diphenylcyclopropenone (DPC). The receptors originated from a woman between 40 and 55 years old with alopecia areata. Some clones in this sample may be carry-over from other donors' samples.

Only a few counts were recorded for this clonotype. The chain is built from TRBV4-3 and TRBJ2-1; 13 nucleotides match TRBD2. Trimming at V came to 5 bases and at J to 2 bases, leaving 6 bases not matched to a gene. The CDR3 is 17 residues long. CDR1 and CDR2 from the germline V gene are LGHNA and YSLEER. Here the CDR3 DNA reads TGCGCCAGCAGCGGCGGAGGGACTAGCGGGGCCTACAATGAGCAGTTCTTC. Translated, it gives CASSGGGTSGAYNEQFF.

This clonotype was detected a few times. This rearrangement joins TRBV7-3 to TRBJ2-7; 7 bases agree with TRBD2. Germline CDR1 is SGHTA and CDR2 is FQGTGA. The CDR3 contains 14 residues. The trim removed 2 bases at V and 4 bases at J, leaving 5 bases unmatched. In DNA, the CDR3 is TGTGCCAGCAGCTTATCGGGAGGCGGGTACGAGCAGTACTTC. Translating gives CASSLSGGGYEQYF.

The chain uses TRBV10-3 and TRBJ2-2; D remains unclear. With 6 bases removed from V and 3 bases from J, the gap between germline ends came to 14 bases. Germline values: CDR1 ENHRY, CDR2 SYGVKD. This CDR3 has 15 amino acids. CDR3 coding DNA: TGTGCCATCAGATTAGCCCTCGGACACACCGGGGAGCTGTTTTTT. This gives the protein CAIRLALGHTGELFF.

The chain has TRBV29-1 and TRBJ2-7; the match to TRBD1 covers 8 bases. V was pared by 4 bases and J by 2 bases, with 4 bases of the junction left unmatched. The CDR3 is 13 amino acids. The germline V gene encodes CDR1 SQVTM and CDR2 ANQGSEA. The DNA for the CDR3 is TGCAGCGTTGTGAAGGACAGGGCCTACGAGCAGTACTTC. Protein sequence: CSVVKDRAYEQYF.

This clonotype appeared a few times. CDR3 loop: CASRNTGRYQETQYF. The CDR3 region has the DNA TGTGCCAGCAGGAACACGGGTCGTTATCAAGAGACCCAGTACTTC. The genes are TRBV6-5 and TRBJ2-5; D remains ambiguous. Germline loops: CDR1 MNHEY, CDR2 SVGAGI. The ends were cut back, 6 bases at V and 2 bases at J, with 16 bases in the middle. The CDR3 extends over 15 amino acids.

This clonotype was seen repeatedly, ten times or more. The genes are TRBV5-5 and TRBJ2-3; 7 bases line up with TRBD2. Trimming at V came to 2 bases and at J to 2 bases, leaving 8 bases not matched to a gene. CDR3 length equals 16 residues. The germline CDR1 and CDR2 sequences are SGHKS and YYEKEE (reference sequence). DNA for the CDR3: TGTGCCAGCAGCTTAGGAACTAGCGCCGCCACAGATACGCAGTATTTT. Protein: CASSLGTSAATDTQYF.

This clonotype was detected many times. The chain uses TRBV7-2 and TRBJ2-7, with TRBD2 matching over 7 bases. The CDR3 extends over 14 amino acids. Germline-derived CDR1 and CDR2 are SGHTA and FQGNSA. With 5 bases clipped from V and 7 bases from J, the junction kept 11 bases outside the gene matches. CDR3 protein: CASSPRLLGGEQYF. The CDR3 DNA follows: TGTGCCAGCAGCCCCCGATTACTGGGGGGGGAGCAGTACTTC.

The chain combines TRBV12-3 or TRBV12-4 with TRBJ2-1; TRBD1 agrees at 9 bases. The CDR3 extends over 17 amino acids. V was pared by 3 bases and J by 9 bases, with 15 bases of the junction left unmatched. The CDR3 region has the DNA TGTGCCAGCAGTTTTCGCTTGGGACAGGGAGGAATAGCTGAGCAGTTCTTC. Its protein product is CASSFRLGQGGIAEQFF.

This clonotype was recorded a few times. In DNA form, the CDR3 reads TGTGCCAGCAGTGAAACCGATAACACCGGGGAGCTGTTTTTT. Its translation: CASSETDNTGELFF. The chain carries TRBV2 and TRBJ2-2; no clear D gene. Trimming took 2 bases from V and 2 from J, leaving 6 bases between them. The CDR3 contains 14 residues. Germline CDR1 is SNHLY and CDR2 is FYNNEI.

This clonotype was recorded many times. The rearrangement joins TRBV5-1 to TRBJ1-3; no firm D call. In germline, CDR1 is SGHRS, CDR2 YFSETQ. The length of the CDR3 is 15 residues. V lost 0 bases to trimming and J lost 1 base, with 8 bases between them. CDR3 amino acids: CASSLGSGSGNTIYF. The CDR3 DNA reads TGCGCCAGCAGCTTGGGTTCGGGGTCTGGAAACACCATATATTTT.

The chain carries TRBV7-9 and TRBJ2-1; D is uncertain. V lost 5 bases to trimming and J lost 6 bases, with 14 bases between them. The germline V gene has CDR1 SEHNR and CDR2 FQNEAQ (reference sequence). This CDR3 contains 14 residues. The CDR3 nucleotides are TGTGCCAGCAGCCCCCCTGTCAGGACCAATGAGCAGTTCTTC. It translates to CASSPPVRTNEQFF.

This clonotype was observed a few times. V is TRBV5-4 and J is TRBJ2-7; TRBD2 aligns across 7 bases. The CDR3 loop spans 14 amino acids. With 1 base clipped from V and 3 bases from J, the junction kept 4 bases outside the gene matches. Per germline, CDR1 SGHNT and CDR2 YYREEE (reference sequence). CDR3 bases: TGTGCCAGCAGCTTGCCTAGCGGAGACTACGAGCAGTACTTC. Residues: CASSLPSGDYEQYF.

The J gene is TRBJ2-1, the V gene TRBV28; TRBD2 matches 8 bases. J was trimmed by 3 bases and V by 2 bases; bases with no gene match: 3. CDR3 length: 15 residues. CDR1 MDHEN and CDR2 SYDVKM come from the germline V gene. The DNA for the CDR3 is TGTGCCAGCAGTTTAGGGACTAGTGACTACAATGAGCAGTTCTTC. Protein product: CASSLGTSDYNEQFF.

This clonotype was seen at least ten times. This chain links TRBV6-2 or TRBV6-3 with TRBJ1-6; D might be TRBD1 (6 bases). The CDR3 is made up of 14 amino acids. Germline assignment: CDR1 MNHEY and CDR2 SVGEGT. Trimming pared 6 bases from V and 9 bases from J, leaving 15 bases between. CDR3 DNA sequence: TGTGCCAGCAGGAACAGGGACCGCGTTTCACCCCTCCACTTT. It is translated as CASRNRDRVSPLHF.

V and J are TRBV28 and TRBJ2-2; tentatively, D is TRBD1 (5 bases). The CDR3 extends over 16 amino acids. From germline, CDR1 is MDHEN and CDR2 SYDVKM. The V and J ends lost 2 bases and 1 base respectively, with 11 bases between them. CDR3 nucleotide sequence: TGTGCCAGCAGTTTAGGGTTGGGGCGGAACACCGGGGAGCTGTTTTTT. It specifies CASSLGLGRNTGELFF.

The V call is TRBV6-2 or TRBV6-3, the J call TRBJ2-3, with unresolved D. CDR3 length equals 17 residues. Germline CDR1 MNHEY, CDR2 SVGEGT. V lost 6 bases and J lost 1, with 20 bases in between. CDR3 loop: CASSHQASRQGTDTQYF. DNA of the CDR3: TGTGCCAGCAGCCACCAGGCGTCGAGACAAGGCACAGATACGCAGTATTTT.

In this sample, this clonotype turned up many times. V gene TRBV4-3 combines with J gene TRBJ1-2, with TRBD1 identical over 10 bases. Trimming removed 0 bases from V and 4 bases from J; junction bases left unmatched: 5. The CDR3 is 16 amino acids. In germline, CDR1 is LGHNA, CDR2 YSLEER. The CDR3 spells CASSQDGRQGAYGYTF. DNA for the CDR3: TGCGCCAGCAGCCAAGATGGGAGACAGGGGGCCTATGGCTACACCTTC.

The table lists this clonotype with many counts. V usage is TRBV7-2 and J usage is TRBJ2-5; D is perhaps TRBD2 (7 bases). The CDR3 has 15 residues. Germline V lookup: CDR1 SGHTA, CDR2 FQGNSA. V lost 2 bases and J 4 bases, leaving 14 bases between the germline ends. CDR3 nucleotides: TGTGCCAGCAGCTTATTGTGGGCGGGGGCAGAGACCCAGTACTTC. Encoded protein: CASSLLWAGAETQYF.

There are many counts of this clonotype. This chain joins TRBV9 and TRBJ1-2, with TRBD1 matching 8 bases. The CDR3 runs 15 residues. Trimming removed 1 base from V and 3 bases from J; junction bases left unmatched: 5. Germline V CDR1 and CDR2: SGDLS, YYNGEE. CDR3 protein: CASSVTGQGHYGYTF. The CDR3 DNA reads TGTGCCAGCAGCGTAACTGGACAGGGACACTATGGCTACACCTTC.

V is TRBV18 and J is TRBJ1-5; D is possibly TRBD1 (6 bases). From germline, CDR1 is KGHSH and CDR2 LQKENI. V gave up 3 bases and J gave up 4 bases, with 10 bases separating them. The CDR3 extends over 14 amino acids. DNA for the CDR3: TGTGCCAGCTCACCCGGACAGACAAATCAGCCCCAGCATTTT. It codes for CASSPGQTNQPQHF.

V is TRBV14 and J is TRBJ2-2, with 7 bases identical to TRBD1. The CDR3 runs 17 residues. Per germline, CDR1 SGHDN and CDR2 FVKESK. Germline trimming cut 1 base from V and 0 bases from J; bases unmatched to any gene: 5. This CDR3 reads CASSQVRGQSNTGELFF. The CDR3 DNA is TGTGCCAGCAGCCAAGTTAGGGGACAGTCGAACACCGGGGAGCTGTTTTTT.

This clonotype was found once. A much larger clone sits a single nucleotide away, making a read error possible. This chain joins TRBV20-1 and TRBJ1-1; D is possibly TRBD1 (5 bases). The germline gives CDR1 DFQATT, CDR2 SNEGSKA (reference sequence). There are 15 residues in the CDR3. V was pared by 6 bases and J by 6 bases, with 23 bases between. The DNA for the CDR3 is TGCAGTGCAACCCCACGGACATCAAGTATCGCTGAAGCTTTCTTT. Its protein product is CSATPRTSSIAEAFF.

The chain couples TRBV4-3 to TRBJ1-5; D unclear. CDR1 is LGHNA, CDR2 YSLEER, per germline. CDR3 length: 13 amino acids. Deletions cut 1 base from V and 7 bases from J, with 8 bases between. CDR3 nucleotides: TGCGCCAGCAGCCAAGCCCTTGGGCAGCCCCAGCATTTT. As protein: CASSQALGQPQHF.

This clonotype was detected many times. The V and J genes are TRBV2 and TRBJ1-6; D is unresolved. CDR1 and CDR2 (germline): SNHLY, FYNNEI. Trimming shortened V by 1 base and J by 9 bases, and 10 bases separated the two germline ends. This CDR3 spans 14 amino acids. In DNA form, the CDR3 reads TGTGCCAGCAGTGAAGGGGTCAGGACTTCACCCCTCCACTTT. Amino acid sequence: CASSEGVRTSPLHF.

This chain links TRBV12-3 or TRBV12-4 with TRBJ2-1; no clear D gene. V was cut by 4 bases and J by 0 bases, with 7 bases left in between. The CDR3 runs 14 residues. CDR3 region: CASSSISSYNEQFF. CDR3 nucleotide sequence: TGTGCCAGCAGTTCCATCAGCTCCTACAATGAGCAGTTCTTC.

This clonotype was observed a handful of times. This chain uses TRBV29-1 with TRBJ2-1, with 7 bases that match TRBD1. The CDR3 sequence is 17 residues long. Germline V CDR1 and CDR2: SQVTM, ANQGSEA. V was clipped by 0 bases and J by 8 bases; unmatched bases: 16. CDR3 nucleotide sequence: TGCAGCGTTGAAGATCCCCGACAGGGTCTTGAAAGGGATGAGCAGTTCTTC. Translation: CSVEDPRQGLERDEQFF.

The gene calls are TRBV27 and TRBJ1-4; 8 positions match TRBD1. The junction had 5 bases not matched to a gene; V was cut back by 5 bases and J by 0 bases. This CDR3 contains 16 residues. Germline V gene sequence: CDR1 MNHEY, CDR2 SMNVEV (reference sequence). The CDR3 spells CASSGQGIPTNEKLFF. In nucleotides, the CDR3 is TGTGCCAGCAGTGGACAGGGAATCCCAACTAATGAAAAACTGTTTTTT.

The rearrangement joins TRBV7-7 to TRBJ1-2; a weak D match, TRBD1 (5 bases). The V gene lost 1 base and the J gene lost 4 bases, with 28 bases spanning the gap. Germline CDR1 is SSHAT and CDR2 is FNYEAQ (reference sequence). The length of the CDR3 is 20 residues. The DNA of the CDR3 is TGTGCCAGCAGCTTAGTTGGGCAGGGCGACATCACCACCGACATCTATGGCTACACCTTC. Translated, it gives CASSLVGQGDITTDIYGYTF.